This T cell receptor beta chain was recorded in a study of T cell responses to AZD1222 COVID-19 vaccine. Trimming left V 3 bases short and J 4 bases short, with 17 bases between. This CDR3 is 16 amino acids long. CDR1 is SGHAT, CDR2 FQDESV, per germline (reference sequence). Using immunoSEQ multiplex PCR, the repertoire was profiled, and TCRdb retains in-frame clones only, with some absent. The sample lists around 110,000 clones, around 94% occurring once. The input for sequencing was peripheral blood, taken on day 0 of AZD1222 vaccination. The origin of this receptor is an adult in good health. The chain recombines TRBV11-1 with TRBJ2-3; TRBD2 might be the D (6 bases). The CDR3 is CASSLSGPRGADTQYF. CDR3 nucleotides: TGTGCCAGCAGCTTGAGCGGGCCCCGGGGCGCAGATACGCAGTATTTT.